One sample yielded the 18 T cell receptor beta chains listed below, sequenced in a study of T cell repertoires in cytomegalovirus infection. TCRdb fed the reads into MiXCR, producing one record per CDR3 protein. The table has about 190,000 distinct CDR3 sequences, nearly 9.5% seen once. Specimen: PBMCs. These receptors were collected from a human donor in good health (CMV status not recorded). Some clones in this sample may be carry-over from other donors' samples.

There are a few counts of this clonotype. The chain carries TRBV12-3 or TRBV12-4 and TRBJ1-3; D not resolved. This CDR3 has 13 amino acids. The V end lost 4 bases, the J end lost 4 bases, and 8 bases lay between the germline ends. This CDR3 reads CASSSQEGNTIYF. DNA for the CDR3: TGTGCCAGCAGTTCACAAGAGGGAAACACCATATATTTT.

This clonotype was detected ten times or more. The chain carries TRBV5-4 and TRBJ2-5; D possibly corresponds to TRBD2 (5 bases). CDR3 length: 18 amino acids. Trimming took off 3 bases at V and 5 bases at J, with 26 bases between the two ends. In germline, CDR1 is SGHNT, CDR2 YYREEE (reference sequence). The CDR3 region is CASSWRSGPGIVLETQYF. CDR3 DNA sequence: TGTGCCAGCAGCTGGCGGAGTGGACCCGGGATCGTTCTGGAGACCCAGTACTTC.

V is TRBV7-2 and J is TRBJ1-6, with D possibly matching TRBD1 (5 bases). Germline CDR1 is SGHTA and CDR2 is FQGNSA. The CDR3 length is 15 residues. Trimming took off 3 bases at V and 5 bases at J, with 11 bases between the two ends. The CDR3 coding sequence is TGTGCCAGCAGCTTGAGGACACCCGATAATTCACCCCTCCACTTT. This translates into CASSLRTPDNSPLHF.

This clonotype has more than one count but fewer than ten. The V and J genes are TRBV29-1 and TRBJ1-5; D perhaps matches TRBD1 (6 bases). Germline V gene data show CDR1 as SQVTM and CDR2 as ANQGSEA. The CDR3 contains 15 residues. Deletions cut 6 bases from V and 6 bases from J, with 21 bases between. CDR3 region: CSVSHGRQEGQPQHF. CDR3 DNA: TGCAGCGTCTCACACGGGAGACAGGAAGGTCAGCCCCAGCATTTT.

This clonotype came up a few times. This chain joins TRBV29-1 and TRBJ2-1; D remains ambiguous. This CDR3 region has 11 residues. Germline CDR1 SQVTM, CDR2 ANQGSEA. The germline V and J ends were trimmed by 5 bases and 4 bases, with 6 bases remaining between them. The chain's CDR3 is CSVYGYNEQFF. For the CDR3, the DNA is TGCAGCGTTTACGGGTACAATGAGCAGTTCTTC.

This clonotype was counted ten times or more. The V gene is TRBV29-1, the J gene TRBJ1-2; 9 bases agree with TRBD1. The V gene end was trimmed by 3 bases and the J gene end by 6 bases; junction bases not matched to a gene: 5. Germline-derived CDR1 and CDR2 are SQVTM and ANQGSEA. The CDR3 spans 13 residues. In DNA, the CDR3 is TGCAGCGTTGAGGACAGGGGTATACATGGCTACACCTTC. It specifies CSVEDRGIHGYTF.

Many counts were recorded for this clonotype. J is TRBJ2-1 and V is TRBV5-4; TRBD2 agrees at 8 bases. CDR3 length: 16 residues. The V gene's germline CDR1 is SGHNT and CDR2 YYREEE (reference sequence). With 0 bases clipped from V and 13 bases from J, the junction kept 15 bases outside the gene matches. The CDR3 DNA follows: TGTGCCAGCAGCTTGGATACCAGCGGGAGCATCAACGGCCAGTTCTTC. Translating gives CASSLDTSGSINGQFF.

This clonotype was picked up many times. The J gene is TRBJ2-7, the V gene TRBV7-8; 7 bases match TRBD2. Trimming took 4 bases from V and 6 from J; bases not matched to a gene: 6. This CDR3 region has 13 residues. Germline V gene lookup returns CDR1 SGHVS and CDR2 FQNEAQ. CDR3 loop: CASSSDRGGEQYF. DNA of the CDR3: TGTGCCAGCAGCTCGGACCGCGGGGGCGAGCAGTACTTC.

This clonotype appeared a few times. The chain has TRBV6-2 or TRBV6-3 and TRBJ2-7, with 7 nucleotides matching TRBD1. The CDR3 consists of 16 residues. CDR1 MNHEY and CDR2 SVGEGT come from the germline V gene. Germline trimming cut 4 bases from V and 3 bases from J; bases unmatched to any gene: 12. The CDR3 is CASSSTGESPLYEQYF. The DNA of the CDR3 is TGTGCCAGCAGTTCCACAGGGGAAAGTCCCCTCTACGAGCAGTACTTC.

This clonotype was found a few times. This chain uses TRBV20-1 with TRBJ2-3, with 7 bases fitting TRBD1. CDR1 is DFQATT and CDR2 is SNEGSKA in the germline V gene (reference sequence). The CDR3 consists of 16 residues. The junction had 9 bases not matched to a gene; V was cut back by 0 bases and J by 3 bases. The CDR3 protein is CSARDEGGAETDTQYF. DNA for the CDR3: TGCAGTGCTAGAGATGAAGGGGGCGCAGAGACAGATACGCAGTATTTT.

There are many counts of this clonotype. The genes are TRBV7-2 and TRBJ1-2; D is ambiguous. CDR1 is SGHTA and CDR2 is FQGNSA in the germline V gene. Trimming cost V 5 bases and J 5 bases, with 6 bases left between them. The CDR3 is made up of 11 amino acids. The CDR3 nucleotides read TGTGCCAGCAGCGTGTATTATGGCTACACCTTC. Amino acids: CASSVYYGYTF. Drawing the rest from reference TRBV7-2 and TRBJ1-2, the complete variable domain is GAGVSQSPSNKVTEKGKDVELRCDPISGHTALYWYRQSLGQGLEFLIYFQGNSAPDKSGLPSDRFSAERTGGSVSTLTIQRTQQEDSAVYLCASSVYYGYTFGSGTRLTVV.

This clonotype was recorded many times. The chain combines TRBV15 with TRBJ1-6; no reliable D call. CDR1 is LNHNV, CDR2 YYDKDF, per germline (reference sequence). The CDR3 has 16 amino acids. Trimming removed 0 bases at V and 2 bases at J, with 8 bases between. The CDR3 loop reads CATSRDITAYNSPLHF. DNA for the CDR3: TGTGCCACCAGCAGAGATATCACGGCCTATAATTCACCCCTCCACTTT.

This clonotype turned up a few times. The CDR3 nucleotides are TGCGCCAGCAGCTTGGCGCGGGGGAACACCGGGGAGCTGTTTTTT. It encodes CASSLARGNTGELFF. The chain joins TRBV5-1 to TRBJ2-2, with a tentative D call TRBD2 (6 bases). Trimming pared 0 bases from V and 1 base from J, leaving 7 bases between. Germline V lookup: CDR1 SGHRS, CDR2 YFSETQ. This CDR3 is built from 15 residues.

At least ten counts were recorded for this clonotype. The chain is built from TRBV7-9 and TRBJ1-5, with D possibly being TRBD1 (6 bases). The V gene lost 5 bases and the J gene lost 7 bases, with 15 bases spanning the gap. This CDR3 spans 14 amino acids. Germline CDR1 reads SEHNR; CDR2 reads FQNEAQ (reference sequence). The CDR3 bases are TGTGCCAGCAGCCCCCAAAGCGGGGGCCAGCCCCAGCATTTT. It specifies CASSPQSGGQPQHF.

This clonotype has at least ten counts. The CDR3 coding sequence is TGTGCCAGCAGCTCTATAAACTCAGGGTTTTTAGGCTATGGCTACACCTTC. The encoded protein is CASSSINSGFLGYGYTF. V is TRBV7-2 and J is TRBJ1-2, with a possible D match to TRBD1 (5 bases). Per germline, CDR1 SGHTA and CDR2 FQGNSA. The germline V and J ends were trimmed by 4 bases and 4 bases, with 22 bases remaining between them. The CDR3 is 17 amino acids. The full variable domain, rest sourced from reference TRBV7-2 and TRBJ1-2, is GAGVSQSPSNKVTEKGKDVELRCDPISGHTALYWYRQSLGQGLEFLIYFQGNSAPDKSGLPSDRFSAERTGGSVSTLTIQRTQQEDSAVYLCASSSINSGFLGYGYTFGSGTRLTVV.

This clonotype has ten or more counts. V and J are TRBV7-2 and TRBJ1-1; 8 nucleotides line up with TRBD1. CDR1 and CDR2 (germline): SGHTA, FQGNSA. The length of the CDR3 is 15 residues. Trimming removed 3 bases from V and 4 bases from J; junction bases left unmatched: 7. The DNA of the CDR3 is TGTGCCAGCAGCTTCCGACAGGGGAGAGGCACTGAAGCTTTCTTT. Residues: CASSFRQGRGTEAFF.

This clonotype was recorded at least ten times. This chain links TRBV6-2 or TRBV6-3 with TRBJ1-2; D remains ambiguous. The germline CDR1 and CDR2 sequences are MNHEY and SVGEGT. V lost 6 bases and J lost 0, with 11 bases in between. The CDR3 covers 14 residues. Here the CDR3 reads CASRRDYTNYGYTF. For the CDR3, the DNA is TGTGCCAGCAGAAGAGACTACACTAACTATGGCTACACCTTC.

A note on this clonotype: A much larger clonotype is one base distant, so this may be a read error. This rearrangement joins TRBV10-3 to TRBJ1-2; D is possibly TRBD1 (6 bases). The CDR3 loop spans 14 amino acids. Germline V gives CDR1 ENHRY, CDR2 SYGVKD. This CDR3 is CAISDSGANYGYIF. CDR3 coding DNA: TGTGCCATCAGTGACTCAGGGGCTAACTATGGCTACATCTTC.